The clone carrying this T cell receptor beta chain was counted between two and nine times. Its target is unknown. The CDR3 length is 13 residues. Germline loops: CDR1 SGHNT, CDR2 YENEEA. The J segment lost 5 bases and the V segment lost 5 bases, leaving 4 bases of the junction unmatched. This sample is part of a study of neurological immune-mediated disorders. Unsorted libraries were prepared from 2 million PBMCs that had been stored at -80 C. Findings of the study overall: When grouped phylogenetically, the repertoires of 18 of the 34 multiple sclerosis patients fell together in one related-CDR3 cluster, which is a possible signature. Because no CDR3 amino acid sequences were shared across subjects by expanded clones, private repertoires were suggested in all groups.

A 10-nucleotide random UMI tagged transcripts in template-switch 5'RACE cDNA synthesis. One entry per CDR3 protein results from TCRdb running MiXCR on the 5' RACE reads. The sample yields under 75,000 distinct CDR3 sequences, over 4% seen once. The J gene is TRBJ2-5, the V gene TRBV11-3; 8 bases agree with TRBD2. The TCR sequence derives from a human donor with multiple sclerosis. The donor label of this sample is uncertain. Sequences were obtained from PBMCs. The CDR3 here is CASSPTGGETQYF. The CDR3 nucleotides read TGTGCCAGCAGCCCAACGGGGGGGGAGACCCAGTACTTC.